This TCR beta chain was sequenced for a study of metastatic and nonmetastatic thyroid tumors. The CDR3 sequence is 17 residues long. Germline CDR1 is LGHNA and CDR2 is YNFKEQ. V was cut by 1 base and J by 1 base, with 14 bases left in between. TCRdb recomputed clones from the PCR reads via MiXCR. The data hold tens of thousands of clones, with about 20% observed a single time. This clone came up many times. Its cognate antigen is unknown. Before thyroid surgery, none of the patients had received any treatment. Overall study findings and caveats: In both blood and tumor samples, TCR beta diversity was reported significantly higher for malignant than benign nodules.

Sequencing input: blood. The rearrangement links TRBV4-2 to TRBJ1-3; D is undetermined. The receptor was isolated from a female donor with papillary thyroid cancer or a benign thyroid nodule (not recorded which). Some clones in this sample may be carry-over from other donors' samples. CDR3 residues: CASSQVGRGGSGNTIYF. The CDR3 coding sequence is TGTGCCAGCAGCCAAGTAGGACGAGGAGGATCTGGAAACACCATATATTTT.